The entry that follows covers one T cell receptor beta chain sequence. The data are from a study of blood T cell repertoires in COVID-19. Background on the study: Acute-phase and convalescent COVID-19 samples originated in the United States, Italy and Spain. PBMCs, B-cell-depleted T cells, or T cells provided the cDNA or gDNA that made up the material.

Profiled with immunoSEQ multiplex PCR; TCRdb holds only in-frame clones, not every one. Of 100,000 to 150,000 clones listed, around four fifths are singletons. Losses at the gene ends were 9 bases for V and 0 bases for J; bases not matched to a gene: 10. This CDR3 is 15 amino acids long. The source is a man aged 55 to 70 with acute or convalescent COVID-19. The chain joins TRBV23-1 to TRBJ1-1; 7 positions match TRBD1. TRBV23-1 is an ORF, with its function uncertain. Source material: peripheral blood. The CDR3 region has the DNA TGCGCCAGAAACGACAGGGATAGGATGAACACTGAAGCTTTCTTT. It encodes CARNDRDRMNTEAFF.